This T cell receptor (beta chain) was captured by sequencing in a study of blood T cells in healthy people across ages. Across the whole study: Capture by template switching was about one barcoded beta molecule per two T cells.

CDR1 and CDR2 from the germline V gene are DFQATT and SNEGSKA (reference sequence). Trimming shortened V by 5 bases and J by 4 bases, and 9 bases separated the two germline ends. CDR3 size: 11 residues. Each donor's blood draw was roughly 10 milliliters of peripheral blood. A second about 7 to 12 cycle PCR used barcoded and J-beta primers. TCRdb fed the 5' RACE reads into MiXCR, producing one record per CDR3 protein. The data hold over 1,500,000 distinct CDR3 sequences, with approximately 50% observed a single time. The clonotype was recovered from a woman aged 40 to 50 in good health. The chain carries TRBV20-1 and TRBJ2-7; D is possibly TRBD2 (6 bases). Sequences were obtained from blood. The CDR3 bases are TGCAGTGCTTACGCGGGATACGAGCAGTACTTC. Encoded protein: CSAYAGYEQYF.